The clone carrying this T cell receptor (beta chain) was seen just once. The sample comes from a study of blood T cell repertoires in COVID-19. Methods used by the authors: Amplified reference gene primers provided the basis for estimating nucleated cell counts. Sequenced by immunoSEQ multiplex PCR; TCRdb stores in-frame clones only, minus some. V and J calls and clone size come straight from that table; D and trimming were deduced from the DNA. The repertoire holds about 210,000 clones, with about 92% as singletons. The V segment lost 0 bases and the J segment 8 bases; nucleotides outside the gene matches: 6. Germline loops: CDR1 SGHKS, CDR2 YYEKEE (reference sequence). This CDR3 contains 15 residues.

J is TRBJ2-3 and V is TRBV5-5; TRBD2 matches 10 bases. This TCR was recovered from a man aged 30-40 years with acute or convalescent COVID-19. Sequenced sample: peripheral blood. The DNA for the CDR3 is TGTGCCAGCAGCTTGGATACTAGCGGGACGGGTACGCAGTATTTT. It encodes CASSLDTSGTGTQYF.